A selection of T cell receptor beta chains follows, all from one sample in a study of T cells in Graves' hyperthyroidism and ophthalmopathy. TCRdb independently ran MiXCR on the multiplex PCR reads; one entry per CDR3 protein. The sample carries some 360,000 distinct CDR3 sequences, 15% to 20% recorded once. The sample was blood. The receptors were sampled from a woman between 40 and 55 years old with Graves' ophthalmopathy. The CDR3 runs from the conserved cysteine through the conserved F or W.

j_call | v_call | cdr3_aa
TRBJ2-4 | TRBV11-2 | CASRQLAGKDLKNIQYF
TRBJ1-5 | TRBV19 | CASSIPGGNQPQHF
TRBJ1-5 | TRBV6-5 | CASSRGAKNQPQHF
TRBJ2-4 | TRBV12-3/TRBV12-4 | CASSLVGKNIQYF
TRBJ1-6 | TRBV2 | CASSEDRGRGSPLHF
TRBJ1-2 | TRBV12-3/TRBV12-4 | CASSPTVEGYGYTF
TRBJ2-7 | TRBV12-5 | CASGGDRSYEQYF
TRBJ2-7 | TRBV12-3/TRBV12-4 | CASSFTGSEQYF
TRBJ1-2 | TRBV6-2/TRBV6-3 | CASSLTGPPGGYTF
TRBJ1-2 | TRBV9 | CASSTPRTVNYGYTF
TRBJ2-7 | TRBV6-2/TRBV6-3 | CASSRGLGEQYF
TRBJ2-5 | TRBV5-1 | CASSPTRGMYQETQYF
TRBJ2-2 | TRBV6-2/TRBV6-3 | CASISGTSGELFF
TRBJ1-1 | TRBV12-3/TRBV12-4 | CASSHSGGHDITEAFF
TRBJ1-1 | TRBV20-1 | CSVGQGAGGTEAFF
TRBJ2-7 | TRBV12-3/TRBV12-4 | CASRLRDPTYEQYF
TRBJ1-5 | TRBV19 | CASSTTGNQPQHF
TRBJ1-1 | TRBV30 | CAWTREDTEAFF